This TCR beta chain is drawn from a study of control samples from healthy donors and cancer patients. This CDR3 is built from 15 residues. Per the germline V gene, CDR1 is MNHEY and CDR2 is SVGEGT. V was clipped by 6 bases and J by 0 bases, with 9 bases between them. Here immunoSEQ multiplex PCR was the method, and the copy in TCRdb shows in-frame clones only, minus some. This sample has just over 150,000 clones; about 90% occur once, and the top ten carry 9.5% to 15%. This TCR came from a man aged 25 to 40 in good health. The J gene is TRBJ2-6, the V gene TRBV6-2 or TRBV6-3; D uncertain. The specimen was blood. The CDR3 nucleotides are TGTGCCAGCAGCCCCGCCCTCTCTGGGGCCAACGTCCTGACTTTC. It specifies CASSPALSGANVLTF.